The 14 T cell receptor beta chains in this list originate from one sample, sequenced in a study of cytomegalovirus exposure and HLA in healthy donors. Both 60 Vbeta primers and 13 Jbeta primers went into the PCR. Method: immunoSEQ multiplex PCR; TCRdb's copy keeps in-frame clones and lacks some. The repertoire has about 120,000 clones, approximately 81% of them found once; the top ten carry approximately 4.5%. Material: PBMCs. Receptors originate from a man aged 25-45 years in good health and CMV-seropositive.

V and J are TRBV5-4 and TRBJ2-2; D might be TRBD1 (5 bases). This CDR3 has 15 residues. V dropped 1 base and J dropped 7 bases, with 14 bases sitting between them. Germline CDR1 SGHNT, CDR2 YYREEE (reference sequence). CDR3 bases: TGTGCCAGCAGCTTGAATGGGGCTGGGTTCGGGGAGCTGTTTTTT. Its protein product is CASSLNGAGFGELFF.

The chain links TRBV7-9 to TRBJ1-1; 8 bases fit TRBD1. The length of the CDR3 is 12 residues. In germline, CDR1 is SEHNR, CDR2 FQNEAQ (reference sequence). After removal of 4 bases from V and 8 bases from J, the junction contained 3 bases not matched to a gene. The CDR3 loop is CASSWGQAEAFF. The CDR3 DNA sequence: TGTGCCAGCAGCTGGGGACAGGCAGAAGCTTTCTTT.

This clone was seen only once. This chain's CDR3 is CASSYPVRGQGIEKLFF. The CDR3 DNA follows: TGTGCCAGCAGCTATCCCGTCCGGGGACAGGGAATTGAAAAACTGTTTTTT. The V and J genes are TRBV11-1 and TRBJ1-4; 9 positions match TRBD1. The CDR3 covers 17 residues. Germline loops: CDR1 SGHAT, CDR2 FQDESV (reference sequence). Unmatched junction bases numbered 13, after V lost 4 bases and J lost 7 bases.

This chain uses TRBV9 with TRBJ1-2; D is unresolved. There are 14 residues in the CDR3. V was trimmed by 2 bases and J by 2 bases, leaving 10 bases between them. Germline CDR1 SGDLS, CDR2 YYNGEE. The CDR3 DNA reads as TGTGCCAGCAGCGTTATAGACGGGAACTATGGCTACACCTTC. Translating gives CASSVIDGNYGYTF.

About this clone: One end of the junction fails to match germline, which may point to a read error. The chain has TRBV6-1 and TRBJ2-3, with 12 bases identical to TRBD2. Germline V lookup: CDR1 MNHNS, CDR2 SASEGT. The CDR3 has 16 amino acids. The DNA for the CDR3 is TGTGCCAGCAGTGCCTTGACTAGCGGGAGCACAGATATGCAGTATTTT. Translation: CASSALTSGSTDMQYF.

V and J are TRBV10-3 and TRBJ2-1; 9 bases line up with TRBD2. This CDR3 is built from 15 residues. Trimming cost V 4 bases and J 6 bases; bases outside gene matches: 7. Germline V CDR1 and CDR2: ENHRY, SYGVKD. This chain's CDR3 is CAISGGAGGSNEQFF. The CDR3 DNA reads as TGTGCCATCAGTGGTGGAGCGGGAGGCTCCAATGAGCAGTTCTTC.

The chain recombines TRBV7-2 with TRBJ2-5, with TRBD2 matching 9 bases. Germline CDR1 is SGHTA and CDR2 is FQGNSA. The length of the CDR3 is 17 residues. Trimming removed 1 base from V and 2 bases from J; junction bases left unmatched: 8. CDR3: CASSLERLAGLQETQYF. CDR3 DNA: TGTGCCAGCAGCTTAGAAAGGCTAGCGGGATTACAAGAGACCCAGTACTTC.

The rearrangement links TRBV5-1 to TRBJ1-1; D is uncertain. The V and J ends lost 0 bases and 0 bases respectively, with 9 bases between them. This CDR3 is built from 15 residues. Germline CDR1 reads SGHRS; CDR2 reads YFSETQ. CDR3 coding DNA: TGCGCCAGCAGCTTGGCCGCAGGTTTGAACACTGAAGCTTTCTTT. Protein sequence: CASSLAAGLNTEAFF.

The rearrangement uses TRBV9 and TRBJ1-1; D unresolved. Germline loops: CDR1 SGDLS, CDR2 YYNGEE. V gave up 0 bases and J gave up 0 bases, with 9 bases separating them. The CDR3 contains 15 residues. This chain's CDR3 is CASSVASRMNTEAFF. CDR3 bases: TGTGCCAGCAGCGTAGCGAGCAGGATGAACACTGAAGCTTTCTTT. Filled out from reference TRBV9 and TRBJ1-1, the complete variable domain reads DSGVTQTPKHLITATGQRVTLRCSPRSGDLSVYWYQQSLDQGLQFLIQYYNGEERAKGNILERFSAQQFPDLHSELNLSSLELGDSALYFCASSVASRMNTEAFFGQGTRLTVV.

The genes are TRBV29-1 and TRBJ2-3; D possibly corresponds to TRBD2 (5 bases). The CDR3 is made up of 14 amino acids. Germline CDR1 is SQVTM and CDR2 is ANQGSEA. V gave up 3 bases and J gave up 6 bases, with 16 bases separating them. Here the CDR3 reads CSVEVGMRADTQYF. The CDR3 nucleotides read TGCAGCGTTGAGGTGGGCATGCGGGCGGATACGCAGTATTTT.

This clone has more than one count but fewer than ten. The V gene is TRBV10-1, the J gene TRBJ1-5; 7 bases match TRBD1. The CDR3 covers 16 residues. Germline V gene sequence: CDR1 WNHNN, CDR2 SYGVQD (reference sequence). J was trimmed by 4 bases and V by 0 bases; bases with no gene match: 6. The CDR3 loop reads CASSESPTGCNQPQHF. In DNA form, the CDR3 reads TGCGCCAGCAGTGAGTCCCCGACAGGGTGTAATCAGCCCCAGCATTTT.

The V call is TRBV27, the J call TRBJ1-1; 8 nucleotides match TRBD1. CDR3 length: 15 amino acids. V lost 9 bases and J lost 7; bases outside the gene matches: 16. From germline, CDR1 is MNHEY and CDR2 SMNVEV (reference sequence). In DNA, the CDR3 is TGTGCCAGTCACCCTTGGGCAGGGGGCAGTAATGAAGCTTTCTTT. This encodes CASHPWAGGSNEAFF.

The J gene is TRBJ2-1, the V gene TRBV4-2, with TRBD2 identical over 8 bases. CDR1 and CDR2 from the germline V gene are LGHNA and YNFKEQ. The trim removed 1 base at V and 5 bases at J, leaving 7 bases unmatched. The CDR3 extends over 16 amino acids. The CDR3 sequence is CASSQGRTSGNNEQFF. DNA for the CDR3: TGTGCCAGCAGCCAAGGTCGAACTAGCGGTAACAATGAGCAGTTCTTC.

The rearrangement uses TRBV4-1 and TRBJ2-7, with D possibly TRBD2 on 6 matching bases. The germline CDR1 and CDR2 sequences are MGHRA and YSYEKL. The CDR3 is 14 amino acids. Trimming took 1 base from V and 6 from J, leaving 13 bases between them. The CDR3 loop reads CASSQAAGPGEQYF. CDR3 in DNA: TGCGCCAGCAGCCAAGCGGCGGGGCCTGGCGAGCAGTACTTC.